The 7 T cell receptor beta chains reported below all come from one sample, sequenced in a study of human T cells and chemical hapten exposure. TCRdb recomputed calls from the RACE reads with MiXCR, one row per CDR3 protein. Of roughly 150,000 distinct CDR3 sequences in the sample, roughly 26% were seen once. Time point in this sample: patch test 3, about 24 weeks after DPC sensitization. The treatment denotes: therapeutic diphenylcyclopropenone sensitization with weekly scalp DPC. The sample here was whole blood, taken in connection with sensitization to the hapten diphenylcyclopropenone (DPC). The receptor set was obtained from a woman younger than 30 with alopecia areata. Some clones in this sample may be carry-over from other donors' samples.

The V and J genes are TRBV11-3 and TRBJ2-7; tentatively, D is TRBD1 (6 bases). V was cut by 0 bases and J by 5 bases, with 8 bases left in between. CDR3 size: 13 residues. Germline V CDR1 and CDR2: SGHNT, YENEEA. CDR3 protein: CASSLEGAHEQYF. The CDR3 region has the DNA TGTGCCAGCAGCTTAGAGGGGGCCCACGAGCAGTACTTC.

This clonotype was seen more than once but under ten times. J is TRBJ1-3 and V is TRBV5-1; the D gene is possibly TRBD1 (5 bases). The V end was cut by 2 bases, the J end by 0 bases, with 12 bases between. The CDR3 contains 16 residues. CDR1 is SGHRS, CDR2 YFSETQ, per germline. The CDR3 region is CASSLPGTSSGNTIYF. CDR3 bases: TGCGCCAGCAGCTTACCGGGGACCAGCTCTGGAAACACCATATATTTT.

This clonotype has a handful of counts. V and J are TRBV7-2 and TRBJ2-7; D gene unclear. CDR1 is SGHTA and CDR2 is FQGNSA in the germline V gene. The CDR3 spans 14 residues. Trimming took off 5 bases at V and 5 bases at J, with 16 bases between the two ends. The CDR3 spells CASSRTPSAHEQYF. The CDR3 nucleotides read TGTGCCAGCAGCCGCACCCCGTCCGCCCACGAGCAGTACTTC.

The chain uses TRBV3-1 and TRBJ2-7; D might be TRBD1 or TRBD2, each matching 6 bases. Trimming left V 1 base short and J 3 bases short, with 10 bases between. There are 14 residues in the CDR3. Germline CDR1 and CDR2: LGHDT and YNNKEL (reference sequence). CDR3 loop: CASSQGGADYEQYF. Here the CDR3 DNA reads TGTGCCAGCAGCCAAGGGGGGGCCGACTACGAGCAGTACTTC.

In its sample, this clonotype was seen a few times. This sequence joins TRBV4-3 and TRBJ1-5; D remains ambiguous. V was pared by 1 base and J by 4 bases, with 8 bases between. The CDR3 is made up of 14 amino acids. Germline CDR1 and CDR2: LGHNA and YSLEER. The DNA for the CDR3 is TGCGCCAGCAGCCAAGCTTACCGAAATCAGCCCCAGCATTTT. Encoded protein: CASSQAYRNQPQHF.

This clonotype was seen only a few times. CDR3 loop: CASSESKGANYGYTF. As DNA, the CDR3 is TGCGCCAGCAGTGAGTCGAAGGGAGCTAACTATGGCTACACCTTC. The chain has TRBV10-2 and TRBJ1-2; D is uncertain. Germline CDR1 reads WSHSY; CDR2 reads SAAADI. Trimming left V 0 bases short and J 0 bases short, with 8 bases between. The CDR3 has 15 amino acids.

This clonotype was found once. This sequence joins TRBV4-3 and TRBJ2-3, with D uncertain. Germline lookup yields CDR1 LGHNA and CDR2 YSLEER. The CDR3 has 16 amino acids. V was shortened by 0 bases and J by 4 bases, with 14 bases between the two germline ends. The CDR3 DNA follows: TGCGCCAGCAGCCAAGATGGGCCCCCGGGCCCAGATACGCAGTATTTT. Amino acid sequence: CASSQDGPPGPDTQYF.